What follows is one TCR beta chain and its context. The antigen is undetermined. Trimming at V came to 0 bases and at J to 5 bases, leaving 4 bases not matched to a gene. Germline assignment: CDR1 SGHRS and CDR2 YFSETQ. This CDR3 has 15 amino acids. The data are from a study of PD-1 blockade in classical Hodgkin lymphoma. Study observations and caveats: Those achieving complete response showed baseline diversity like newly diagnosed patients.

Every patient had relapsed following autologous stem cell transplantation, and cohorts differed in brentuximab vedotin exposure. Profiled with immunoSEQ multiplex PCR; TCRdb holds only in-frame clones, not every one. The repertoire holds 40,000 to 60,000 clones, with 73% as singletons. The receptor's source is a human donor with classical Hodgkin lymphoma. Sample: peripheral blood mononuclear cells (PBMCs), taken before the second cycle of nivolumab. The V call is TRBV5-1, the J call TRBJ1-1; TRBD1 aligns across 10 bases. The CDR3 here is CASSLAGGQGTEAFF. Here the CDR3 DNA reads TGCGCCAGCAGCTTGGCCGGGGGACAGGGGACTGAAGCTTTCTTT.